The 32 T cell receptor beta chains below all came from one sample that was sequenced in a study of OX40 agonist ivuxolimab in advanced cancers. Only in-frame clones appear in the TCRdb table, and some are missing; sequencing was by immunoSEQ multiplex PCR. The sample yields 80,000 to 95,000 clones, just over 85% seen once. The sequencing used CD4+ or CD8+ T cells sorted from blood, collected in a trial of the OX40 agonist ivuxolimab. Source of these receptors: an adult with an advanced solid tumor such as melanoma, head and neck, liver or kidney cancer.

This chain uses TRBV5-1 with TRBJ1-5; TRBD1 is a possible D gene (6 bases). The germline CDR1 and CDR2 sequences are SGHRS and YFSETQ. The length of the CDR3 is 13 residues. Between the trimmed V and J ends, which lost 4 bases and 7 bases, there was a span of 12 bases. This CDR3 is CASSPYGGQPQHF. The CDR3 bases are TGCGCCAGCAGCCCCTATGGGGGCCAGCCCCAGCATTTT.

The chain employs TRBV5-6 and TRBJ2-1; the match to TRBD1 covers 9 bases. The CDR3 covers 15 residues. CDR1 SGHDT and CDR2 YYEEEE come from the germline V gene. V shed 5 bases and J 4 bases; nucleotides not matched to a gene: 7. CDR3 nucleotide sequence: TGTGCCAGCAGGGATGACGGGACAGGGTACAATGAGCAGTTCTTC. Protein sequence: CASRDDGTGYNEQFF.

V and J are TRBV18 and TRBJ2-1, with D possibly TRBD2 on 6 matching bases. The germline V and J ends were trimmed by 2 bases and 8 bases, with 13 bases remaining between them. This CDR3 spans 14 amino acids. Looked up from germline, CDR1 is KGHSH and CDR2 is LQKENI. The CDR3 loop reads CASSPYGGSDEQFF. DNA for the CDR3: TGTGCCAGCTCACCATACGGAGGGTCGGATGAGCAGTTCTTC.

The chain joins TRBV30 to TRBJ1-6; no reliable D call. Trimming stripped 0 bases from V and 13 bases from J, with 13 bases between. The CDR3 consists of 13 residues. Germline V gene lookup returns CDR1 GTSNPN and CDR2 SVGIG (reference sequence). CDR3 region: CAWSVTQVRPLHF. DNA for the CDR3: TGTGCCTGGAGTGTTACGCAGGTTCGTCCCCTCCACTTT.

The gene calls are TRBV28 and TRBJ1-4, with D possibly being TRBD1 (5 bases). CDR3 size: 15 residues. CDR1 MDHEN and CDR2 SYDVKM come from the germline V gene. With 3 bases removed from V and 1 base from J, the gap between germline ends came to 9 bases. The DNA for the CDR3 is TGTGCCAGCAGTTTTGCGGGGGGAACTAATGAAAAACTGTTTTTT. This sequence encodes CASSFAGGTNEKLFF. Drawing the rest from reference TRBV28 and TRBJ1-4, the complete variable domain is DVKVTQSSRYLVKRTGEKVFLECVQDMDHENMFWYRQDPGLGLRLIYFSYDVKMKEKGDIPEGYSVSREKKERFSLILESASTNQTSMYLCASSFAGGTNEKLFFGSGTQLSVL.

There are a few counts of this clone. The genes are TRBV21-1 and TRBJ1-5. TRBV21-1 is a recognized pseudogene. The CDR3 has 12 amino acids. This CDR3 is CASKQSNQPQHF. In DNA, the CDR3 is TGTGCCAGCAAGCAAAGCAATCAGCCCCAGCATTTT.

The genes are TRBV19 and TRBJ1-3; tentative D call: TRBD1 (5 bases). V was trimmed by 8 bases and J by 0 bases, leaving 14 bases between them. The germline V gene has CDR1 LNHDA and CDR2 SQIVND (reference sequence). The length of the CDR3 is 15 residues. In DNA form, the CDR3 reads TGTGCCAGTGCGATCGGGGCGAACTCTGGAAACACCATATATTTT. This codes for CASAIGANSGNTIYF.

This clone was seen just once. The V and J genes are TRBV28 and TRBJ1-6; D unclear. The CDR3 spans 14 residues. V lost 5 bases, J lost 8 bases, and 13 bases lay in between. Germline V lookup: CDR1 MDHEN, CDR2 SYDVKM. CDR3 bases: TGTGCCAGCAGTCCATCAGACCGATATTCACCCCTCCACTTT. As protein: CASSPSDRYSPLHF.

The rearrangement uses TRBV2 and TRBJ1-5; D is possibly TRBD1 (5 bases). The CDR3 totals 14 residues. Germline lookup yields CDR1 SNHLY and CDR2 FYNNEI. V shed 7 bases and J shed 1 base, with 11 bases lying between them. CDR3 protein: CASKKGISNQPQHF. In DNA, the CDR3 is TGTGCCAGCAAAAAGGGGATCAGCAATCAGCCCCAGCATTTT.

The chain links TRBV5-4 to TRBJ1-4; D may be TRBD1 (6 bases). In germline, CDR1 is SGHNT, CDR2 YYREEE (reference sequence). V dropped 2 bases and J dropped 5 bases, with 10 bases sitting between them. CDR3 size: 14 residues. For the CDR3, the DNA is TGTGCCAGCAGCTTTAGGGGGGGCAATGAAAAACTGTTTTTT. It translates to CASSFRGGNEKLFF.

The chain joins TRBV5-4 to TRBJ2-1, with D perhaps matching TRBD2 (5 bases). V dropped 6 bases and J dropped 13 bases, with 17 bases sitting between them. CDR3 length: 12 amino acids. The germline CDR1 and CDR2 sequences are SGHNT and YYREEE (reference sequence). The CDR3 DNA sequence: TGTGCCAGCACGGTTGACGGCGGGCAACAGTTCTTC. It codes for CASTVDGGQQFF.

The rearrangement links TRBV28 to TRBJ1-2; tentatively, D is TRBD1 (5 bases). Trimming shortened V by 6 bases and J by 2 bases, and 19 bases separated the two germline ends. CDR1 is MDHEN, CDR2 SYDVKM, per germline. This CDR3 spans 16 amino acids. The CDR3 DNA is TGTGCCAGCAGCCAGGGATGGCAGGCGATAAACTATGGCTACACCTTC. As protein: CASSQGWQAINYGYTF.

The chain has TRBV6-6 and TRBJ2-2; 7 nucleotides align to TRBD2. Germline V lookup: CDR1 MNHNY, CDR2 SVGAGI (reference sequence). V lost 6 bases, J lost 4 bases, and 8 bases stayed unmatched. The CDR3 contains 15 residues. This chain's CDR3 is CASRELALSTGELFF. DNA for the CDR3: TGTGCCAGCAGGGAACTAGCGTTGAGCACCGGGGAGCTGTTTTTT.

V usage is TRBV9 and J usage is TRBJ1-3; the D is unclear. The germline V gene encodes CDR1 SGDLS and CDR2 YYNGEE. V lost 0 bases to trimming and J lost 0 bases, with 4 bases between them. The CDR3 runs to 14 residues. The DNA for the CDR3 is TGTGCCAGCAGCGTAGGGAACTCTGGAAACACCATATATTTT. It encodes CASSVGNSGNTIYF.

This chain connects TRBV18 to TRBJ1-5; tentatively, D is TRBD1 (5 bases). The germline V gene encodes CDR1 KGHSH and CDR2 LQKENI. The CDR3 loop spans 14 amino acids. Trimming pared 6 bases from V and 2 bases from J, leaving 11 bases between. The CDR3 spells CASSTAGGNQPQHF. The CDR3 DNA sequence: TGTGCCAGCTCGACCGCGGGGGGCAATCAGCCCCAGCATTTT.

The chain combines TRBV28 with TRBJ2-5; D gene uncertain. Germline V gives CDR1 MDHEN, CDR2 SYDVKM. The V end lost 6 bases, the J end lost 1 base, and 9 bases lay between the germline ends. This CDR3 is 13 amino acids long. The CDR3 nucleotides read TGTGCCAGCAGCCCGACATTCCAAGAGACCCAGTACTTC. As protein: CASSPTFQETQYF. Supplemented by reference TRBV28 and TRBJ2-5, the full variable domain reads DVKVTQSSRYLVKRTGEKVFLECVQDMDHENMFWYRQDPGLGLRLIYFSYDVKMKEKGDIPEGYSVSREKKERFSLILESASTNQTSMYLCASSPTFQETQYFGPGTRLLVL.

The genes are TRBV19 and TRBJ1-1; D is undetermined. The CDR3 consists of 14 residues. Trimming took 5 bases from V and 1 from J, leaving 11 bases between them. Germline V lookup: CDR1 LNHDA, CDR2 SQIVND (reference sequence). Written as DNA, the CDR3 is TGTGCCAGTAGTTTTGCCCCCACGAACACTGAAGCTTTCTTT. Translating it yields CASSFAPTNTEAFF.

The chain carries TRBV7-9 and TRBJ2-4, with D possibly being TRBD2 (6 bases). V lost 7 bases, J lost 3 bases, and 13 bases lay in between. CDR1 is SEHNR, CDR2 FQNEAQ, per germline (reference sequence). The CDR3 sequence is 14 residues long. CDR3 in DNA: TGTGCCAGCAACCGACTAGGTGTCAAAAACATTCAGTACTTC. Protein sequence: CASNRLGVKNIQYF.

CDR3 bases: TGCGCCAGCAGCCTAGATGGGGTTTACGAGCAGTACTTC. Protein: CASSLDGVYEQYF. This chain joins TRBV5-1 and TRBJ2-7; no definite D call. V gave up 4 bases and J gave up 4 bases, with 12 bases separating them. Germline V gene sequence: CDR1 SGHRS, CDR2 YFSETQ. CDR3 length equals 13 residues.

V gene TRBV4-1 combines with J gene TRBJ1-5, with TRBD1 matching 7 bases. The CDR3 has 19 amino acids. Germline V gene lookup returns CDR1 MGHRA and CDR2 YSYEKL. V lost 0 bases, J lost 6 bases, and 17 bases stayed unmatched. The CDR3 spells CASSQENSVGAGGGQPQHF. The CDR3 coding sequence is TGCGCCAGCAGCCAAGAAAACTCGGTGGGGGCAGGGGGGGGTCAGCCCCAGCATTTT.

The CDR3 DNA sequence: TGTGCCAGTAGTATAGAAGGGGGCGTGCCCCAGCATTTT. Translated: CASSIEGGVPQHF. The chain links TRBV19 to TRBJ1-5; TRBD1 agrees at 7 bases. This CDR3 is 13 amino acids long. V lost 0 bases to trimming and J lost 9 bases; unmatched junction nucleotides: 2. Germline values: CDR1 LNHDA, CDR2 SQIVND (reference sequence).

The chain is built from TRBV4-2 and TRBJ2-1, with 10 bases aligning to TRBD1. The V and J ends lost 0 bases and 4 bases, in that order; junction bases with no gene match: 9. The CDR3 length is 18 residues. Germline-derived CDR1 and CDR2 are LGHNA and YNFKEQ. As DNA, the CDR3 is TGTGCCAGCAGCCAAGATTTGCGTAGGGACAGGGGTTACAATGAGCAGTTCTTC. Translating it yields CASSQDLRRDRGYNEQFF.

V and J are TRBV7-6 and TRBJ2-5, with a possible D match to TRBD2 (7 bases). The V end was cut by 6 bases, the J end by 5 bases, with 19 bases between. CDR3 length: 15 amino acids. Per the germline V gene, CDR1 is SGHVS and CDR2 is FNYEAQ. CDR3 coding DNA: TGTGCCAGCAGACGAAAGGGGGGGGGCCCGGAGACCCAGTACTTC. Amino acids: CASRRKGGGPETQYF.

This chain joins TRBV5-4 and TRBJ2-1; D remains ambiguous. The CDR3 contains 16 residues. V dropped 0 bases and J dropped 2 bases, with 12 bases sitting between them. Germline loops: CDR1 SGHNT, CDR2 YYREEE (reference sequence). CDR3 DNA sequence: TGTGCCAGCAGCTTGGCTTTGGACGGAGCCTACAATGAGCAGTTCTTC. This gives the protein CASSLALDGAYNEQFF.

CDR3 amino acids: CASQSGPGGPYEQYF. Here the CDR3 DNA reads TGTGCCAGCCAGTCGGGTCCCGGTGGGCCCTACGAGCAGTACTTC. The chain combines TRBV2 with TRBJ2-7; D not resolved. Germline CDR1 SNHLY, CDR2 FYNNEI. The V gene lost 8 bases and the J gene lost 2 bases, with 19 bases spanning the gap. This CDR3 region has 15 residues.

The chain employs TRBV15 and TRBJ1-5, with D uncertain. Trimming stripped 3 bases from V and 6 bases from J, with 9 bases between. This CDR3 is built from 13 residues. Germline V gives CDR1 LNHNV, CDR2 YYDKDF (reference sequence). The CDR3 reads CATSREKGQPQHF. CDR3 nucleotides: TGTGCCACCAGCAGGGAAAAGGGTCAGCCCCAGCATTTT.

V usage is TRBV2 and J usage is TRBJ2-7; tentatively, D is TRBD2 (6 bases). V was pared by 5 bases and J by 0 bases, with 17 bases between. CDR1 and CDR2 (germline): SNHLY, FYNNEI. CDR3 length: 16 residues. The CDR3 sequence is CASSIEGRRSSYEQYF. CDR3 nucleotide sequence: TGTGCCAGCAGTATTGAGGGGAGGCGGTCCTCCTACGAGCAGTACTTC. The variable domain in full, completed from reference TRBV2 and TRBJ2-7, reads EPEVTQTPSHQVTQMGQEVILRCVPISNHLYFYWYRQILGQKVEFLVSFYNNEISEKSEIFDDQFSVERPDGSNFTLKIRSTKLEDSAMYFCASSIEGRRSSYEQYFGPGTRLTVT.

The V and J genes are TRBV9 and TRBJ1-4, with no clear D. Germline lookup yields CDR1 SGDLS and CDR2 YYNGEE. The V gene lost 3 bases and the J gene lost 1 base, with 16 bases spanning the gap. This CDR3 has 17 residues. Here the CDR3 DNA reads TGTGCCAGCAGCGCACCAAATCGTGGGATAACTAATGAAAAACTGTTTTTT. Protein product: CASSAPNRGITNEKLFF.

V usage is TRBV7-9 and J usage is TRBJ1-1; the D gene is possibly TRBD1 (5 bases). The CDR3 has 13 amino acids. V shed 6 bases and J shed 5 bases, with 13 bases lying between them. Germline assignment: CDR1 SEHNR and CDR2 FQNEAQ (reference sequence). CDR3 in amino acids: CASSWGDQTEAFF. CDR3 DNA sequence: TGTGCCAGCAGTTGGGGGGATCAGACTGAAGCTTTCTTT. Full variable domain (remainder filled in from reference TRBV7-9 and TRBJ1-1): DTGVSQNPRHKITKRGQNVTFRCDPISEHNRLYWYRQTLGQGPEFLTYFQNEAQLEKSRLLSDRFSAERPKGSFSTLEIQRTEQGDSAMYLCASSWGDQTEAFFGQGTRLTVV.

The DNA for the CDR3 is TGTGCCAGCAGCACCACCCCTGGAAACACCATATATTTT. Translated: CASSTTPGNTIYF. The chain recombines TRBV11-2 with TRBJ1-3; no clear D gene. CDR1 and CDR2 (germline): SGHAT, FQNNGV. V lost 5 bases, J lost 2 bases, and 7 bases lay in between. The CDR3 spans 13 residues.

J is TRBJ2-3 and V is TRBV2; D is uncertain. V was cut by 5 bases and J by 1 base, with 7 bases left in between. From germline, CDR1 is SNHLY and CDR2 FYNNEI. This CDR3 region has 13 residues. CDR3 sequence (DNA): TGTGCCAGCAGTCGTCGAGGCACAGATACGCAGTATTTT. Residues: CASSRRGTDTQYF.

The rearrangement links TRBV11-2 to TRBJ2-5; D is unclear. Germline CDR1 is SGHAT and CDR2 is FQNNGV. This CDR3 has 15 residues. V lost 2 bases to trimming and J lost 1 base, with 11 bases between them. The chain's CDR3 is CASSLNPDGQETQYF. As DNA, the CDR3 is TGTGCCAGCAGCTTAAACCCCGACGGCCAAGAGACCCAGTACTTC.